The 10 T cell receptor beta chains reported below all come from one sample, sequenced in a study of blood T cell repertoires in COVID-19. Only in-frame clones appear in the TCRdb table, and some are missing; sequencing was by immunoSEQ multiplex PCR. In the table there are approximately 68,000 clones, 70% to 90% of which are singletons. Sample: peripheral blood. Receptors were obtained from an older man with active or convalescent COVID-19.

The CDR3 reads CASSFLFGGAEKLFF. DNA for the CDR3: TGTGCCAGCAGCTTCCTCTTTGGGGGGGCTGAAAAACTGTTTTTT. The rearrangement joins TRBV7-9 to TRBJ1-4; D is possibly TRBD1 (6 bases). V was clipped by 3 bases and J by 7 bases, with 15 bases between them. CDR3 length: 15 residues. Germline CDR1 is SEHNR and CDR2 is FQNEAQ (reference sequence).

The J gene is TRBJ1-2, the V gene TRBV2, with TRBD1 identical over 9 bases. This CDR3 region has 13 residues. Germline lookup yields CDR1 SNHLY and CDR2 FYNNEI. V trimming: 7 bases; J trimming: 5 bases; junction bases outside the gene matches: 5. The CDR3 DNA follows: TGTGCCAGCATTCCGGGACAGGGATATGGCTACACCTTC. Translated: CASIPGQGYGYTF.

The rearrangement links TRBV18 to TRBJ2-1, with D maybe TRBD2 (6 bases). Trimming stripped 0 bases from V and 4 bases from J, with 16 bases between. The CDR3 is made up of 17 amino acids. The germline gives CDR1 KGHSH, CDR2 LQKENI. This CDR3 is CASSPPWGSGIYNEQFF. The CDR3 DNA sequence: TGTGCCAGCTCACCACCGTGGGGTAGCGGCATATACAATGAGCAGTTCTTC.

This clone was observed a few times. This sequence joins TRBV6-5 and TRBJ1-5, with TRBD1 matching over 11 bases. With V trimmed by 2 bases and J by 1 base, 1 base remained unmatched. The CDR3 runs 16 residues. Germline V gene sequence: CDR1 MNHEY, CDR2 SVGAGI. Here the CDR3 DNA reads TGTGCCAGCAGTTACCGGGACAGGGGGAGCAATCAGCCCCAGCATTTT. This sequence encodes CASSYRDRGSNQPQHF.

The CDR3 loop is CASSWDRANEKLFF. In DNA form, the CDR3 reads TGTGCCAGCAGCTGGGACAGGGCTAATGAAAAACTGTTTTTT. The chain is built from TRBV28 and TRBJ1-4, with 9 bases aligning to TRBD1. Germline V gene sequence: CDR1 MDHEN, CDR2 SYDVKM. The CDR3 is made up of 14 amino acids. After removal of 6 bases from V and 3 bases from J, the junction contained 2 bases not matched to a gene.

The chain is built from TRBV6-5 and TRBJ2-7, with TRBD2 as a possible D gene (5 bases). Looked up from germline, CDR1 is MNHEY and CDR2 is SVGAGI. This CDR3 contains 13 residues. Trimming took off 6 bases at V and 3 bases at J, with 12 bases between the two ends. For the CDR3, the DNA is TGTGCCAGCAGGGCCGGGGTGGGCTACGAGCAGTACTTC. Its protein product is CASRAGVGYEQYF.

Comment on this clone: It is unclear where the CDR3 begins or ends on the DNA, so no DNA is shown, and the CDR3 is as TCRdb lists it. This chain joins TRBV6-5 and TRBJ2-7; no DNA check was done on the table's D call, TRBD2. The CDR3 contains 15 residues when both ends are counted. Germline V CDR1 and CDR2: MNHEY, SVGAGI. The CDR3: CASSSSGYGPYEQYF.

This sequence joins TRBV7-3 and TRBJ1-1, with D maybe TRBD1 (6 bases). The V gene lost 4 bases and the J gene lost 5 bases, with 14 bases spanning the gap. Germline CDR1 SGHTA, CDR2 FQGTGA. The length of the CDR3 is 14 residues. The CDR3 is CASSSNSQGTEAFF. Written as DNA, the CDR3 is TGTGCCAGCAGCTCGAATTCGCAGGGGACTGAAGCTTTCTTT.

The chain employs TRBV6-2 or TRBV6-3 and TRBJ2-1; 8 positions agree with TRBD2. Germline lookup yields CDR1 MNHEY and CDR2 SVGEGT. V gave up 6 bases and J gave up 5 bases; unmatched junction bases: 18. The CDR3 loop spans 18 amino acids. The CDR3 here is CASSALRLLAGHNNEQFF. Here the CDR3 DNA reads TGTGCCAGCAGCGCCCTCAGACTCCTAGCGGGCCACAACAATGAGCAGTTCTTC.

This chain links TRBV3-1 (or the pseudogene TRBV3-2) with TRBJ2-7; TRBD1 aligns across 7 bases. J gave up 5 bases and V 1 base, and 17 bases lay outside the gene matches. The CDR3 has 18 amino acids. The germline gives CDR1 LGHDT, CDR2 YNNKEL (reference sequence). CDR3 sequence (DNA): TGTGCCAGCAGCCAAGCGGTATTTTTGCGACAGGGCCCTAACGAGCAGTACTTC. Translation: CASSQAVFLRQGPNEQYF.